One sample yielded the 30 T cell receptor beta chains listed below, sequenced in a study of blood T cell repertoires in COVID-19. The method was immunoSEQ multiplex PCR; TCRdb's version includes in-frame clones alone and lacks a portion of them. The profile shows 110,000 to 150,000 clones, roughly 88% of them singletons. The sequenced sample was PBMCs or T cells enriched from blood (not recorded which). Receptor source: a middle-aged man who had recovered from COVID-19.

The chain combines TRBV2 with TRBJ1-4; a possible D gene is TRBD1 (6 bases). V was shortened by 6 bases and J by 1 base, with 12 bases between the two germline ends. Germline CDR1 and CDR2: SNHLY and FYNNEI. CDR3 size: 15 residues. The CDR3 DNA reads as TGTGCCAGCAGGACTACAGGGTTAACTAATGAAAAACTGTTTTTT. Protein sequence: CASRTTGLTNEKLFF.

The chain couples TRBV5-6 to TRBJ1-1; 7 nucleotides agree with TRBD1. J gave up 4 bases and V 4 bases, and 19 bases lay outside the gene matches. The CDR3 runs 18 residues. Germline assignment: CDR1 SGHDT and CDR2 YYEEEE. CDR3: CASSLDVGTAHMGTEAFF. In nucleotides, the CDR3 is TGTGCCAGCAGCCTGGACGTAGGGACAGCACATATGGGCACTGAAGCTTTCTTT.

The V call is TRBV11-2, the J call TRBJ1-4, with D perhaps matching TRBD1 (5 bases). V was shortened by 5 bases and J by 10 bases, with 20 bases between the two germline ends. This CDR3 comprises 15 residues. Germline values: CDR1 SGHAT, CDR2 FQNNGV. CDR3 loop: CASSALRGGEGKLFF. The CDR3 DNA follows: TGTGCCAGCAGCGCTCTTCGTGGGGGGGAAGGAAAACTGTTTTTT.

CDR3 sequence: CASTTLARERGGNNEQFF. DNA for the CDR3: TGTGCCAGCACCACCCTCGCCCGGGAGCGGGGGGGGAACAATGAGCAGTTCTTC. V usage is TRBV7-8 and J usage is TRBJ2-1; 10 bases are shared with TRBD2. The CDR3 loop spans 18 amino acids. CDR1 is SGHVS and CDR2 is FQNEAQ in the germline V gene. Trimming cost V 7 bases and J 5 bases; bases outside gene matches: 17.

The chain uses TRBV7-6 and TRBJ1-4; TRBD1 matches at 7 bases. CDR3 length equals 16 residues. The trim removed 5 bases at V and 0 bases at J, leaving 6 bases unmatched. Germline loops: CDR1 SGHVS, CDR2 FNYEAQ. The CDR3 loop reads CASSTGQFATNEKLFF. CDR3 nucleotide sequence: TGTGCCAGCAGCACGGGACAGTTTGCAACTAATGAAAAACTGTTTTTT.

The chain joins TRBV5-1 to TRBJ1-1, with unresolved D. This CDR3 spans 14 amino acids. V lost 0 bases and J lost 2, with 8 bases in between. Germline CDR1 and CDR2: SGHRS and YFSETQ. The chain's CDR3 is CASSLDARNTEAFF. Written as DNA, the CDR3 is TGCGCCAGCAGCTTGGATGCCAGAAACACTGAAGCTTTCTTT. The complete variable domain, with remaining parts taken from reference TRBV5-1 and TRBJ1-1, reads KAGVTQTPRYLIKTRGQQVTLSCSPISGHRSVSWYQQTPGQGLQFLFEYFSETQRNKGNFPGRFSGRQFSNSRSEMNVSTLELGDSALYLCASSLDARNTEAFFGQGTRLTVV.

Only one count was recorded for this clone. V is TRBV28 and J is TRBJ2-2; 14 bases fit TRBD2. This CDR3 contains 15 residues. J was trimmed by 4 bases and V by 9 bases; bases with no gene match: 4. In germline, CDR1 is MDHEN, CDR2 SYDVKM. CDR3: CASGGLAGVTGELFF. CDR3 DNA: TGTGCCAGTGGGGGACTAGCGGGAGTCACCGGGGAGCTGTTTTTT.

J is TRBJ2-1 and V is TRBV11-1; 8 bases match TRBD2. This CDR3 comprises 15 residues. V shed 5 bases, J shed 9 bases, and the junction held 12 bases outside the gene matches. Per germline, CDR1 SGHAT and CDR2 FQDESV (reference sequence). The CDR3 coding sequence is TGTGCCAGCAGCCGAATATTTGCCGGGGGGGCTGAGCAGTTCTTC. Translating it yields CASSRIFAGGAEQFF.

The chain recombines TRBV5-5 with TRBJ2-7; D might be TRBD2 (6 bases). The CDR3 has 15 amino acids. The germline V and J ends were trimmed by 3 bases and 7 bases, with 20 bases remaining between them. Germline V lookup: CDR1 SGHKS, CDR2 YYEKEE (reference sequence). The CDR3: CASSWDPVPGGEQYF. Written as DNA, the CDR3 is TGTGCCAGCAGCTGGGACCCGGTCCCAGGAGGGGAGCAGTACTTC.

The gene calls are TRBV5-8 and TRBJ1-5; TRBD1 aligns across 8 bases. V lost 4 bases and J lost 6; bases outside the gene matches: 6. CDR1 SGHTS and CDR2 YDEGEE come from the germline V gene. CDR3 length equals 14 residues. This CDR3 reads CASSKDRDGQPQHF. Here the CDR3 DNA reads TGTGCCAGCAGCAAGGACAGGGACGGTCAGCCCCAGCATTTT.

This chain joins TRBV9 and TRBJ2-5, with 8 bases fitting TRBD2. This CDR3 is built from 15 residues. V shed 2 bases, J shed 5 bases, and the junction held 8 bases outside the gene matches. Germline V lookup: CDR1 SGDLS, CDR2 YYNGEE. CDR3 nucleotides: TGTGCCAGCAGCGTCGGGACTAGGGGTGGGGAGACCCAGTACTTC. Translated: CASSVGTRGGETQYF.

The chain combines TRBV28 with TRBJ1-4; perhaps TRBD1 as D (6 bases). Germline V lookup: CDR1 MDHEN, CDR2 SYDVKM. The CDR3 has 15 residues. V was trimmed by 2 bases and J by 8 bases, leaving 15 bases between them. The CDR3 bases are TGTGCCAGCAGTTTAGAAGGGAAGGGGGTGGAAAAACTGTTTTTT. Translation: CASSLEGKGVEKLFF.

The chain carries TRBV9 and TRBJ1-5; D gene unclear. The germline V gene encodes CDR1 SGDLS and CDR2 YYNGEE. The length of the CDR3 is 13 residues. Deletions cut 4 bases from V and 6 bases from J, with 11 bases between. CDR3 nucleotides: TGTGCCAGCAGCCCCTACGTCGGTCAGCCCCAGCATTTT. It yields the protein CASSPYVGQPQHF. Filled out from reference TRBV9 and TRBJ1-5, the complete variable domain reads DSGVTQTPKHLITATGQRVTLRCSPRSGDLSVYWYQQSLDQGLQFLIQYYNGEERAKGNILERFSAQQFPDLHSELNLSSLELGDSALYFCASSPYVGQPQHFGDGTRLSIL.

This clone was recorded only once. The V and J genes are TRBV12-3 or TRBV12-4 and TRBJ1-2; a possible D gene is TRBD1 (6 bases). V lost 3 bases to trimming and J lost 8 bases, with 7 bases between them. The CDR3 spans 11 residues. The CDR3 coding sequence is TGTGCCAGCAGTTTTGACAGGGGCTACACCTTC. This encodes CASSFDRGYTF.

The V gene is TRBV20-1, the J gene TRBJ2-7; 10 nucleotides align to TRBD2. V was clipped by 3 bases and J by 0 bases; unmatched bases: 5. The V gene's germline CDR1 is DFQATT and CDR2 SNEGSKA (reference sequence). The CDR3 runs to 15 residues. The CDR3 DNA sequence: TGCAGTGCTAGTAGCGGGGGGCAAAGCTCCTACGAGCAGTACGTC. Translated, it gives CSASSGGQSSYEQYV.

The rearrangement links TRBV28 to TRBJ2-1, with D possibly TRBD2 on 6 matching bases. The CDR3 consists of 15 residues. Per germline, CDR1 MDHEN and CDR2 SYDVKM. Trimming removed 7 bases at V and 9 bases at J, with 22 bases between. The CDR3 is CASTSVPGVRGEQFF. CDR3 DNA: TGTGCCAGCACTTCCGTTCCGGGGGTGCGCGGTGAGCAGTTCTTC.

CDR3 protein: CASSLNFQTYEQYF. The DNA for the CDR3 is TGTGCCAGCAGCTTAAACTTCCAAACCTACGAGCAGTACTTC. This chain links TRBV5-4 with TRBJ2-7, with D unresolved. Germline CDR1 SGHNT, CDR2 YYREEE (reference sequence). V lost 2 bases, J lost 2 bases, and 11 bases lay in between. The CDR3 extends over 14 amino acids.

This clone is a singleton in its sample. V usage is TRBV4-1 and J usage is TRBJ1-5, with TRBD1 as a possible D gene (5 bases). CDR3 length equals 14 residues. Trimming took 4 bases from V and 2 from J, leaving 9 bases between them. Germline lookup yields CDR1 MGHRA and CDR2 YSYEKL. This chain's CDR3 is CASSPDSGNQPQHF. The CDR3 nucleotides are TGCGCCAGCAGCCCAGACAGTGGCAATCAGCCCCAGCATTTT.

The chain couples TRBV7-2 to TRBJ2-1; possible D gene TRBD2, 5 bases. Deletions cut 5 bases from V and 0 bases from J, with 23 bases between. CDR3 size: 19 residues. The germline V gene encodes CDR1 SGHTA and CDR2 FQGNSA. The CDR3 here is CASSPRWGLRVGSYNEQFF. The CDR3 region has the DNA TGTGCCAGCAGCCCGAGGTGGGGTCTGAGGGTCGGCTCCTACAATGAGCAGTTCTTC.

This rearrangement joins TRBV27 to TRBJ1-2; D gene uncertain. The germline CDR1 and CDR2 sequences are MNHEY and SMNVEV (reference sequence). This CDR3 has 14 amino acids. Trimming removed 4 bases from V and 7 bases from J, with 16 bases in between. The CDR3 sequence is CASSSTERRVGYTF. The CDR3 DNA reads TGTGCCAGCAGTTCGACCGAAAGACGGGTTGGCTACACCTTC.

This chain connects TRBV3-1 (or the pseudogene TRBV3-2) to TRBJ2-3, with a tentative D call TRBD2 (5 bases). Germline V gives CDR1 LGHDT, CDR2 YNNKEL (reference sequence). The CDR3 is 17 residues long. V lost 0 bases to trimming and J lost 6 bases, with 19 bases between them. The CDR3 region is CASSQEVALRVADTQYF. The CDR3 DNA is TGTGCCAGCAGCCAAGAAGTAGCCCTGAGGGTTGCGGATACGCAGTATTTT.

The gene calls are TRBV7-8 and TRBJ2-5; 8 bases align to TRBD2. Germline loops: CDR1 SGHVS, CDR2 FQNEAQ. The CDR3 extends over 17 amino acids. V was clipped by 0 bases and J by 5 bases; unmatched bases: 11. CDR3 DNA: TGTGCCAGCAGCTTAGCCCCTTTGCGGGGGGCGGGTGAGACCCAGTACTTC. It encodes CASSLAPLRGAGETQYF.

The DNA for the CDR3 is TGTGCCAGCAGAGAGACAGGGGGCTTCACCGGGGAGCTGTTTTTT. Translation: CASRETGGFTGELFF. The V gene is TRBV27, the J gene TRBJ2-2; 10 bases map to TRBD1. The CDR3 totals 15 residues. With V trimmed by 6 bases and J by 4 bases, 5 bases remained unmatched. Germline V gives CDR1 MNHEY, CDR2 SMNVEV (reference sequence).

This chain joins TRBV4-1 and TRBJ2-7, with D maybe TRBD1 (5 bases). The CDR3 sequence is 14 residues long. V was shortened by 0 bases and J by 0 bases, with 6 bases between the two germline ends. In germline, CDR1 is MGHRA, CDR2 YSYEKL. CDR3 DNA sequence: TGCGCCAGCAGCCAAGATGACAGCTCCTACGAGCAGTACTTC. This gives the protein CASSQDDSSYEQYF.

This chain uses TRBV5-1 with TRBJ2-1, with TRBD2 matching over 15 bases. CDR1 and CDR2 from the germline V gene are SGHRS and YFSETQ. The junction had 9 bases not matched to a gene; V was cut back by 3 bases and J by 5 bases. The CDR3 is made up of 18 amino acids. CDR3 region: CASSSSGGTSGRNNEQFF. The CDR3 DNA reads TGCGCCAGCAGCTCGAGTGGGGGGACTAGCGGGAGGAACAATGAGCAGTTCTTC.

The rearrangement uses TRBV7-2 and TRBJ1-2; no definite D call. The germline CDR1 and CDR2 sequences are SGHTA and FQGNSA. The length of the CDR3 is 14 residues. V was trimmed by 5 bases and J by 1 base, leaving 11 bases between them. The CDR3 region has the DNA TGTGCCAGCAGCCCGGGGTCGTTTAACTATGGCTACACCTTC. Amino acid sequence: CASSPGSFNYGYTF. Using reference TRBV7-2 and TRBJ1-2 for the parts outside the CDR3, the full variable domain is GAGVSQSPSNKVTEKGKDVELRCDPISGHTALYWYRQSLGQGLEFLIYFQGNSAPDKSGLPSDRFSAERTGGSVSTLTIQRTQQEDSAVYLCASSPGSFNYGYTFGSGTRLTVV.

V is TRBV10-3 and J is TRBJ2-7, with TRBD2 matching 10 bases. J lost 7 bases, V lost 6 bases, and 15 bases had no gene match. The germline V gene has CDR1 ENHRY and CDR2 SYGVKD. The CDR3 spans 16 residues. This CDR3 is CAISDSGRPPLGEQYF. CDR3 nucleotides: TGTGCCATCAGCGATAGCGGGAGGCCCCCTTTAGGGGAGCAGTACTTC.

V and J are TRBV2 and TRBJ1-2; 8 bases are a match to TRBD1. The CDR3 totals 15 residues. V dropped 3 bases and J dropped 0; count of bases not matched to a gene: 3. Germline V lookup: CDR1 SNHLY, CDR2 FYNNEI. The CDR3 protein is CASSEGQESNYGYTF. The CDR3 DNA follows: TGTGCCAGCAGTGAGGGACAGGAATCTAACTATGGCTACACCTTC.

The chain carries TRBV6-6 and TRBJ1-1; 7 bases line up with TRBD1. V shed 5 bases and J 1 base; nucleotides not matched to a gene: 7. The CDR3 sequence is 15 residues long. CDR1 and CDR2 (germline): MNHNY, SVGAGI (reference sequence). The CDR3, as DNA: TGTGCCAGCAGTCCCCAGACAGGGCGGAACACTGAAGCTTTCTTT. Amino acid sequence: CASSPQTGRNTEAFF.

The rearrangement joins TRBV27 to TRBJ2-2, with TRBD1 matching over 9 bases. The CDR3 totals 14 residues. Germline lookup yields CDR1 MNHEY and CDR2 SMNVEV (reference sequence). Unmatched junction bases numbered 5, after V lost 4 bases and J lost 8 bases. CDR3 sequence: CASSYGQGIGELFF. In DNA form, the CDR3 reads TGTGCCAGCAGTTATGGACAGGGGATTGGGGAGCTGTTTTTT.